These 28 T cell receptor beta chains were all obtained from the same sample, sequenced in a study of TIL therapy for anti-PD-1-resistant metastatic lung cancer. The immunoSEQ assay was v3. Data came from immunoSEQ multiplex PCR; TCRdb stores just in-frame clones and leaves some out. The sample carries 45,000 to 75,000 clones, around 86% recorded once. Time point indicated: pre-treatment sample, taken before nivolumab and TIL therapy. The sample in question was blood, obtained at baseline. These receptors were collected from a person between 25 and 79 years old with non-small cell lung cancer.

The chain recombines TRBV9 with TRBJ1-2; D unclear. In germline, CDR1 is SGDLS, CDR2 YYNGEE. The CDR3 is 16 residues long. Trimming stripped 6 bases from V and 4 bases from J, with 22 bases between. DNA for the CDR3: TGTGCCAGCACCCCCGGCCTGGGAATCAGCCTCTATGGCTACACCTTC. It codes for CASTPGLGISLYGYTF.

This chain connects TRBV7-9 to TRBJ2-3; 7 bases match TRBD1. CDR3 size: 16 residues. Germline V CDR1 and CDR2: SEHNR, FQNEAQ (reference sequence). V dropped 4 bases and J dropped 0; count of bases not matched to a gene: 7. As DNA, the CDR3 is TGTGCCAGCAGCTCTCCGACAGGGCGGAGCACAGATACGCAGTATTTT. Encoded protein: CASSSPTGRSTDTQYF.

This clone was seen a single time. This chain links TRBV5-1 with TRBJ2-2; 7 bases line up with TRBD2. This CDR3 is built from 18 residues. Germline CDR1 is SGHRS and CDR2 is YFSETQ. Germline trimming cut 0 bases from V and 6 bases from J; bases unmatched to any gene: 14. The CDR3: CASSLGWLADRSAGELFF. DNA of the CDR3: TGCGCCAGCAGCTTGGGCTGGCTAGCGGATCGATCGGCCGGGGAGCTGTTTTTT.

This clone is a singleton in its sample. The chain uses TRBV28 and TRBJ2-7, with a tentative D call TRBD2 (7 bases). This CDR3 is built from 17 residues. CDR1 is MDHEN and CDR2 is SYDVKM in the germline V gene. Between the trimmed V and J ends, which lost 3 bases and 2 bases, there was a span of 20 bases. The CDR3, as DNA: TGTGCCAGCAGTTTGCACCTAATTGGGGGGGCAGCCTACGAGCAGTACTTC. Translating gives CASSLHLIGGAAYEQYF.

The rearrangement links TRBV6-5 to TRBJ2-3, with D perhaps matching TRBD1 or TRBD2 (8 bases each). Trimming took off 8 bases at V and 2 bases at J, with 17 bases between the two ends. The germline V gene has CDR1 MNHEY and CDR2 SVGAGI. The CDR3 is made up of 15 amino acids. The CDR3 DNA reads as TGTGCCAGCCCCGGGGGGGGACAGGCCACAGATACGCAGTATTTT. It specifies CASPGGGQATDTQYF.

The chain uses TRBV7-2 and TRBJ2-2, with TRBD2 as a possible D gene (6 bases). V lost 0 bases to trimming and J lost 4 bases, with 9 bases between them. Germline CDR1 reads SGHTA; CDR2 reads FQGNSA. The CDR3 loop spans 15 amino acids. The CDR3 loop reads CASSLAGGPTGELFF. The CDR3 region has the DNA TGTGCCAGCAGCTTAGCGGGGGGTCCCACCGGGGAGCTGTTTTTT.

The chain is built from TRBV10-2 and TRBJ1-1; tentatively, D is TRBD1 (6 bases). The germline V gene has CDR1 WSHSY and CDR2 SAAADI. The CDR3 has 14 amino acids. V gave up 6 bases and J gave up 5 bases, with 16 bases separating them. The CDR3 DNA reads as TGCGCCAGCAGATCACAGGGCGGAGGGACTGAAGCTTTCTTT. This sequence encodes CASRSQGGGTEAFF.

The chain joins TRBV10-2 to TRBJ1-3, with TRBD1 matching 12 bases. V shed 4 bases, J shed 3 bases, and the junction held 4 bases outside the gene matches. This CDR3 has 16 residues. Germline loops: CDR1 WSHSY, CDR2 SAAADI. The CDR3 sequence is CASSAGQGAYGNTIYF. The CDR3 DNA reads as TGCGCCAGCAGTGCGGGACAGGGGGCATATGGAAACACCATATATTTT.

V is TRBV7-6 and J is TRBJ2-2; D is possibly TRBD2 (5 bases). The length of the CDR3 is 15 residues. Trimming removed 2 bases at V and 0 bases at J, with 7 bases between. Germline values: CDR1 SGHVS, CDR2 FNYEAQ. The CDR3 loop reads CASSLLGTNTGELFF. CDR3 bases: TGTGCCAGCAGCTTACTCGGGACGAACACCGGGGAGCTGTTTTTT.

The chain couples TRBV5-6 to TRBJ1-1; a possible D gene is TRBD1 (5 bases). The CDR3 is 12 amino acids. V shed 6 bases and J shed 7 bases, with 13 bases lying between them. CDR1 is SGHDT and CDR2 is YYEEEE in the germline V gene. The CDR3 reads CASTAGAFEAFF. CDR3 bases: TGTGCCAGCACTGCCGGGGCCTTTGAAGCTTTCTTT. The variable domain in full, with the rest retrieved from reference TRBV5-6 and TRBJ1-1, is DAGVTQSPTHLIKTRGQQVTLRCSPKSGHDTVSWYQQALGQGPQFIFQYYEEEERQRGNFPDRFSGHQFPNYSSELNVNALLLGDSALYLCASTAGAFEAFFGQGTRLTVV.

Here the CDR3 reads CASRWGGYQKGTQYF. CDR3 bases: TGTGCCAGCAGGTGGGGGGGCTACCAAAAGGGGACCCAGTACTTC. The chain recombines TRBV28 with TRBJ2-5; a possible D gene is TRBD2 (7 bases). Trimming took off 6 bases at V and 7 bases at J, with 21 bases between the two ends. The CDR3 covers 15 residues. Per germline, CDR1 MDHEN and CDR2 SYDVKM.

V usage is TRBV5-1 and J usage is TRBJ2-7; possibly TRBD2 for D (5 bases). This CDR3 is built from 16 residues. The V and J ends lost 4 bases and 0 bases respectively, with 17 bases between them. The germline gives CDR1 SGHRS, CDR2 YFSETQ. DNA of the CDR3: TGCGCCAGCAGCGCGGGCCCGATCGGGGACTCCTACGAGCAGTACTTC. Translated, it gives CASSAGPIGDSYEQYF.

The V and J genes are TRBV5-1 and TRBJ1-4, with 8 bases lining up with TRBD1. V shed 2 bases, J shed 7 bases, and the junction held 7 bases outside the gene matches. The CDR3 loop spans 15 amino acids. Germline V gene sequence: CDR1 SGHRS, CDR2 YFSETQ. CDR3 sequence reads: CASSLSGTGSEKLFF. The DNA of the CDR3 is TGCGCCAGCAGCTTATCCGGGACAGGATCTGAAAAACTGTTTTTT.

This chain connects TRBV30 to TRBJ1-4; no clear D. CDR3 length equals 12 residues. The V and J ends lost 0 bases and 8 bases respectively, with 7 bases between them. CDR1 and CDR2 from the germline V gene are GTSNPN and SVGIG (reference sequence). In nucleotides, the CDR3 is TGTGCCTGGAGTGTCGGATGGGAAAAACTGTTTTTT. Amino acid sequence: CAWSVGWEKLFF.

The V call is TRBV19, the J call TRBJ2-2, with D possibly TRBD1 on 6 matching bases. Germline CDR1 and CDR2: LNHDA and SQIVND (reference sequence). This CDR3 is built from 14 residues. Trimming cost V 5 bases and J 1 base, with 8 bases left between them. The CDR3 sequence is CASSVGQNTGELFF. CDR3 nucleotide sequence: TGTGCCAGTAGTGTGGGACAGAACACCGGGGAGCTGTTTTTT.

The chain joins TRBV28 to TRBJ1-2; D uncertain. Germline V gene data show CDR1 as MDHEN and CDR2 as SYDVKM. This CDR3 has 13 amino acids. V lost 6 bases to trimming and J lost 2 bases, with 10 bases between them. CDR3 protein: CASRWTGNYGYTF. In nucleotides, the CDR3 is TGTGCCAGCAGGTGGACGGGAAACTATGGCTACACCTTC.

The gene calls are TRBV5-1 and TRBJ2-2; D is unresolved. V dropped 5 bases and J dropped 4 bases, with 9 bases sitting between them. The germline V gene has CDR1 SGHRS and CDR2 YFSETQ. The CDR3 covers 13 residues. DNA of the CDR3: TGCGCCAGCAGTTGGAGTCGCACCGGGGAGCTGTTTTTT. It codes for CASSWSRTGELFF.

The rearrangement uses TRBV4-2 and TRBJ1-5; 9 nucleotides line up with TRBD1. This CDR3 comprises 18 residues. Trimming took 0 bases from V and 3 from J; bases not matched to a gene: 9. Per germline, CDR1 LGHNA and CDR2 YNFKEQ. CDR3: CASSQETGGKVDNQPQHF. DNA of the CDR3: TGTGCCAGCAGCCAAGAAACAGGGGGCAAGGTGGACAATCAGCCCCAGCATTTT.

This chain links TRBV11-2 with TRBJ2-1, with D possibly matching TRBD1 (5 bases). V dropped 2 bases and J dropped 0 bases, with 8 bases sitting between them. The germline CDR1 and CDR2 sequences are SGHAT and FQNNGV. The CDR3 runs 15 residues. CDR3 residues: CASSLQGASYNEQFF. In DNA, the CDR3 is TGTGCCAGCAGCTTACAGGGTGCCTCCTACAATGAGCAGTTCTTC.

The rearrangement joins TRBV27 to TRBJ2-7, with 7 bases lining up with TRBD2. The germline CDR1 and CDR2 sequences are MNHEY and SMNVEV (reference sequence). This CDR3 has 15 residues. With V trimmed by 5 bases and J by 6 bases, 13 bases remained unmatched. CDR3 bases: TGTGCCAGCAGTCTGTCGGGAGGTTCACCCAGCGAGCAGTACTTC. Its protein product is CASSLSGGSPSEQYF.

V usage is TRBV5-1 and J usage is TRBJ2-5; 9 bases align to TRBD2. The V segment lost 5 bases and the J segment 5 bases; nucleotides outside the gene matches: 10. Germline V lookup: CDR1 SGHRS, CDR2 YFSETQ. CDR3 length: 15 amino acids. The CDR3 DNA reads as TGCGCCAGCAGTTTTGAAGGACTAGCGTGGGAGACCCAGTACTTC. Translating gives CASSFEGLAWETQYF.

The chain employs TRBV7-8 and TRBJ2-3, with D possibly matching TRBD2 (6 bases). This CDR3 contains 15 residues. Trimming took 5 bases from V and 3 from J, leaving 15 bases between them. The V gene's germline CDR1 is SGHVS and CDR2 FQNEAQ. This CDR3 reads CASSPGVTFTDTQYF. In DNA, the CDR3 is TGTGCCAGCAGCCCGGGGGTCACCTTTACAGATACGCAGTATTTT.

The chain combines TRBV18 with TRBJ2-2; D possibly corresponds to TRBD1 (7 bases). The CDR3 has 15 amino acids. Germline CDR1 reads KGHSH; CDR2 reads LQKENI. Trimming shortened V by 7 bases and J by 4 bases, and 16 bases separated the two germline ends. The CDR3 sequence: CASCSQGEATGELFF. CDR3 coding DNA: TGTGCCAGCTGCTCCCAGGGGGAGGCCACCGGGGAGCTGTTTTTT.

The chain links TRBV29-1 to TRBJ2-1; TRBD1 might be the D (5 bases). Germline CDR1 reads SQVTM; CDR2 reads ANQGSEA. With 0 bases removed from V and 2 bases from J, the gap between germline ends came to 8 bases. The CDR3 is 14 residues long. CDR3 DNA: TGCAGCGTTGAAGAAAGGGGCACCTACAATGAGCAGTTCTTC. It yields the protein CSVEERGTYNEQFF.

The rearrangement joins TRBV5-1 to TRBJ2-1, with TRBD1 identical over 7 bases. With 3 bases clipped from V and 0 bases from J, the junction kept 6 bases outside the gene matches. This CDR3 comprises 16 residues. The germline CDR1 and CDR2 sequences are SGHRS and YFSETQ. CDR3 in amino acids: CASSSIRDSSYNEQFF. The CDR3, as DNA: TGCGCCAGCAGCTCGATCCGGGACAGCTCCTACAATGAGCAGTTCTTC.

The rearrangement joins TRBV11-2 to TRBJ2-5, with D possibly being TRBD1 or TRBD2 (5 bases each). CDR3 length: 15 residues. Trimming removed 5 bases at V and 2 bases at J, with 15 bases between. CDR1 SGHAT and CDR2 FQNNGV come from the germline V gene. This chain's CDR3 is CASSPRSWGQETQYF. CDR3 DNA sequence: TGTGCCAGCAGCCCGCGGTCTTGGGGGCAAGAGACCCAGTACTTC. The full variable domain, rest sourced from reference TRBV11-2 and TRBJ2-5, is EAGVAQSPRYKIIEKRQSVAFWCNPISGHATLYWYQQILGQGPKLLIQFQNNGVVDDSQLPKDRFSAERLKGVDSTLKIQPAKLEDSAVYLCASSPRSWGQETQYFGPGTRLLVL.

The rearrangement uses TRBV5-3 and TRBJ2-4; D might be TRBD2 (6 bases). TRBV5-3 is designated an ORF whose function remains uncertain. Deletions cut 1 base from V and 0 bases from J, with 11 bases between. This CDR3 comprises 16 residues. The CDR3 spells CARSLPQGLAKNIQYF. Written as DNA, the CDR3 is TGTGCCAGAAGCTTGCCTCAGGGACTAGCCAAAAACATTCAGTACTTC.

The CDR3 protein is CASRGQSPRNTEAFF. As DNA, the CDR3 is TGTGCCAGCAGGGGACAGTCCCCGCGAAACACTGAAGCTTTCTTT. The chain has TRBV6-5 and TRBJ1-1, with 7 bases identical to TRBD1. The CDR3 is made up of 15 amino acids. Trimming cost V 6 bases and J 2 bases; bases outside gene matches: 9. Germline-derived CDR1 and CDR2 are MNHEY and SVGAGI.